The text below deals with one TCR beta chain. The data were produced by immunoSEQ multiplex PCR, yet TCRdb's version contains in-frame clones alone and is incomplete. The table lists 50,000 to 70,000 clones, approximately 93% of them singletons. The V gene's germline CDR1 is SQVTM and CDR2 ANQGSEA. Trimming removed 6 bases from V and 6 bases from J; junction bases left unmatched: 8. CDR3 length: 13 residues. These data are taken from a study of OX40 agonist ivuxolimab in advanced cancers. This sequence originates from an adult with an advanced solid tumor such as melanoma, head and neck, liver or kidney cancer. V and J are TRBV29-1 and TRBJ1-1, with 9 bases matching TRBD1. This specimen was CD4+ or CD8+ T cells sorted from blood, taken in a trial of the OX40 agonist ivuxolimab. CDR3 nucleotides: TGCAGCGTGTCCCCGGGACAGGGCCCTGAAGCTTTCTTT. Amino acids: CSVSPGQGPEAFF. Variable domain in full (rest from reference TRBV29-1 and TRBJ1-1): SAVISQKPSRDICQRGTSLTIQCQVDSQVTMMFWYRQQPGQSLTLIATANQGSEATYESGFVIDKFPISRPNLTFSTLTVSNMSPEDSSIYLCSVSPGQGPEAFFGQGTRLTVV.